Shown below are 13 T cell receptor beta chains from a single sample sequenced in a study of T cells in localized non-small cell lung cancer. Here immunoSEQ multiplex PCR was the method, and the copy in TCRdb shows in-frame clones only, minus some. The sample holds just over 1,400 clones; roughly 18% are singletons and the top ten take over 10%. Sequencing used normal lung tissue next to the tumor, obtained before any cancer treatment. These receptors came from a female donor older than 55 with stage II lung adenocarcinoma.

The rearrangement joins TRBV12-5 to TRBJ2-5, with unresolved D. This CDR3 is 14 amino acids long. CDR1 is LGHNT and CDR2 is FRNRAP in the germline V gene. The V end lost 5 bases, the J end lost 2 bases, and 12 bases lay between the germline ends. The CDR3 here is CASGPSAHQETQYF. The DNA for the CDR3 is TGTGCTAGTGGTCCGAGCGCACATCAAGAGACCCAGTACTTC.

A few counts support this clone. The rearrangement joins TRBV28 to TRBJ2-7, with a possible D match to TRBD2 (6 bases). Germline lookup yields CDR1 MDHEN and CDR2 SYDVKM. The CDR3 contains 15 residues. Deletions cut 3 bases from V and 0 bases from J, with 12 bases between. The CDR3 reads CASSFPREFSYEQYF. The CDR3 DNA reads TGTGCCAGCAGTTTCCCTCGGGAGTTCTCCTACGAGCAGTACTTC.

This clone is judged medium-sized. The chain carries TRBV23-1 and TRBJ2-3; 7 bases agree with TRBD2. TRBV23-1 is annotated as an ORF whose role is uncertain. The CDR3 is 15 residues long. After removal of 6 bases from V and 1 base from J, the junction contained 7 bases not matched to a gene. The chain's CDR3 is CASSQEAGGTDTQYF. In nucleotides, the CDR3 is TGCGCCAGCAGCCAAGAGGCGGGGGGCACAGATACGCAGTATTTT.

By share of the sample, this clone is medium-sized. The gene calls are TRBV13 and TRBJ2-5, with TRBD2 matching 10 bases. Losses at the gene ends were 0 bases for V and 2 bases for J; bases not matched to a gene: 0. The CDR3 contains 15 residues. The germline gives CDR1 PRHDT, CDR2 FYEKMQ (reference sequence). The CDR3 region has the DNA TGTGCCAGCAGCTTAGGACTAGCGGGACAAGAGACCCAGTACTTC. Its protein is CASSLGLAGQETQYF.

The table lists this clone with a few counts. The V call is TRBV18, the J call TRBJ1-1, with D maybe TRBD1 (5 bases). The V and J ends lost 1 base and 5 bases respectively, with 5 bases between them. The CDR3 runs 12 residues. Germline-derived CDR1 and CDR2 are KGHSH and LQKENI. The CDR3 spells CASSPQGTEAFF. The CDR3 coding sequence is TGTGCCAGCTCACCACAGGGGACTGAAGCTTTCTTT.

The V call is TRBV18, the J call TRBJ2-1; 8 bases match TRBD2. CDR3 length: 16 residues. From germline, CDR1 is KGHSH and CDR2 LQKENI. V trimming: 0 bases; J trimming: 7 bases; junction bases outside the gene matches: 8. The CDR3 nucleotides read TGTGCCAGCTCACCACCTGCGGGGGGTGACCTTAATGAGCAGTTCTTC. This sequence encodes CASSPPAGGDLNEQFF.

This clone was seen only a few times. The chain carries TRBV19 and TRBJ1-5; maybe TRBD1 (6 bases). Deletions cut 5 bases from V and 0 bases from J, with 14 bases between. The CDR3 sequence is 16 residues long. Germline V gene sequence: CDR1 LNHDA, CDR2 SQIVND (reference sequence). The DNA of the CDR3 is TGTGCCAGTAGTTCCCAGGGGTATTATAGCAATCAGCCCCAGCATTTT. Protein sequence: CASSSQGYYSNQPQHF.

This chain's CDR3 is CASSQREGDEKLFF. CDR3 DNA: TGTGCCAGCAGCCAACGTGAAGGGGATGAAAAACTGTTTTTT. The rearrangement uses TRBV11-3 and TRBJ1-4; D might be TRBD1 (5 bases). The CDR3 runs to 14 residues. Per the germline V gene, CDR1 is SGHNT and CDR2 is YENEEA. The V and J ends lost 5 bases and 6 bases respectively, with 13 bases between them.

Sample share makes this clone large. The chain links TRBV9 to TRBJ2-7; a possible D gene is TRBD1 (5 bases). Trimming cost V 5 bases and J 2 bases, with 17 bases left between them. The CDR3 has 15 residues. Germline-derived CDR1 and CDR2 are SGDLS and YYNGEE. The DNA for the CDR3 is TGTGCCAGCAGTGAGTCGGTGGGCAGGGCCTACGAGCAGTACTTC. Its translation: CASSESVGRAYEQYF.

The chain is built from TRBV28 and TRBJ2-6; D not resolved. V was pared by 7 bases and J by 0 bases, with 10 bases between. The CDR3 runs 15 residues. The V gene's germline CDR1 is MDHEN and CDR2 SYDVKM. CDR3 DNA: TGTGCCAGCATGAGCCTTTCCTCTGGGGCCAACGTCCTGACTTTC. Its translation is CASMSLSSGANVLTF.

This chain connects TRBV5-1 to TRBJ1-1; D is possibly TRBD1 (6 bases). V was pared by 0 bases and J by 0 bases, with 12 bases between. Germline assignment: CDR1 SGHRS and CDR2 YFSETQ. This CDR3 is 16 amino acids long. The CDR3: CASSLGGPAMNTEAFF. The CDR3 DNA sequence: TGCGCCAGCAGCTTGGGGGGGCCAGCAATGAACACTGAAGCTTTCTTT. Full variable domain (remainder filled in from reference TRBV5-1 and TRBJ1-1): KAGVTQTPRYLIKTRGQQVTLSCSPISGHRSVSWYQQTPGQGLQFLFEYFSETQRNKGNFPGRFSGRQFSNSRSEMNVSTLELGDSALYLCASSLGGPAMNTEAFFGQGTRLTVV.

In this sample, this clone turned up a few times. The chain joins TRBV6-7 to TRBJ2-1, with D unresolved. Being an ORF, TRBV6-7 has a function that is uncertain. This CDR3 spans 11 amino acids. Trimming stripped 8 bases from V and 2 bases from J, with 4 bases between. The CDR3 region has the DNA TGTGCCAGCGGTGCCTACAATGAGCAGTTCTTC. Translation gives CASGAYNEQFF.

The V call is TRBV30, the J call TRBJ2-5; D unresolved. The CDR3 has 11 amino acids. V gave up 2 bases and J gave up 3 bases, with 4 bases separating them. Germline lookup yields CDR1 GTSNPN and CDR2 SVGIG (reference sequence). The CDR3 coding sequence is TGTGCCTGGAGTCTCGAAGAGACCCAGTACTTC. It is translated as CAWSLEETQYF.